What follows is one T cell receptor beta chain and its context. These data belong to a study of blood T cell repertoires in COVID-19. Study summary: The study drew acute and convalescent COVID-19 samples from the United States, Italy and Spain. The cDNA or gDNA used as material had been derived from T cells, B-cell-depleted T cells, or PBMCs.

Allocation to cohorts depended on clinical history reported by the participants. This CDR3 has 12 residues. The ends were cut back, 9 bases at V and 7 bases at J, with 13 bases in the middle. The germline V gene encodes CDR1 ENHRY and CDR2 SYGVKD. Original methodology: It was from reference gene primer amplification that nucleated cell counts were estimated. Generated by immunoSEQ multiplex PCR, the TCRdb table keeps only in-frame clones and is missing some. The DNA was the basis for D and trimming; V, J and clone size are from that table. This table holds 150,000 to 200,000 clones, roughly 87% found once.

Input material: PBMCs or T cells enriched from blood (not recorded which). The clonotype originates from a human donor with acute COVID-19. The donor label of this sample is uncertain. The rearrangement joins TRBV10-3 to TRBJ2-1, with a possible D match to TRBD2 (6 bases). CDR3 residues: CAILTGGNEQFF. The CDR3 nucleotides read TGTGCCATACTGACTGGGGGGAATGAGCAGTTCTTC.